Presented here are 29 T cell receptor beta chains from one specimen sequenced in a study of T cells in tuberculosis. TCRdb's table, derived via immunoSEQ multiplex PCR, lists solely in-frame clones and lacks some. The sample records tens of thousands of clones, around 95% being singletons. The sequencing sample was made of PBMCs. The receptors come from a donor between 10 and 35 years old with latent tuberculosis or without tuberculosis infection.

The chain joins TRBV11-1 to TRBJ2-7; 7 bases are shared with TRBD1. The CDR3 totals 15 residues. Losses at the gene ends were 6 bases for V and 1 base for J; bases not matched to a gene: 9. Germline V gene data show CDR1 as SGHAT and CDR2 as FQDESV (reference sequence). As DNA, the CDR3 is TGTGCCAGCAGATCTCGCCCGGGACAGTCCTACGAGCAGTACTTC. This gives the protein CASRSRPGQSYEQYF.

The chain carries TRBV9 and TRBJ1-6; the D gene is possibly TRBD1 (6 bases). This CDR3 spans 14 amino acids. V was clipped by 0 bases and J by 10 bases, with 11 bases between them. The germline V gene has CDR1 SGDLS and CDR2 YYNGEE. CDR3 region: CASSVGTEGSPLHF. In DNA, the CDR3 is TGTGCCAGCAGCGTAGGGACAGAAGGGTCACCCCTCCACTTT.

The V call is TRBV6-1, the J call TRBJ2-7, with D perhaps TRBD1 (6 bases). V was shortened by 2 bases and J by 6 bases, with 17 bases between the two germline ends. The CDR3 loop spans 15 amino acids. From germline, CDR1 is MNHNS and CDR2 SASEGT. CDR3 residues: CASSELPDSWGEQYF. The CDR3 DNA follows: TGTGCCAGCAGTGAACTCCCGGACAGTTGGGGCGAGCAGTACTTC.

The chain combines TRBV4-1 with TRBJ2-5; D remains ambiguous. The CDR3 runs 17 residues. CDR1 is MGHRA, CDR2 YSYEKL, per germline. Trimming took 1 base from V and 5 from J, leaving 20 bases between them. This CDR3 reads CASSQGNSGKSRETQYF. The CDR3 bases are TGCGCCAGCAGCCAAGGAAATTCAGGAAAATCCAGGGAGACCCAGTACTTC.

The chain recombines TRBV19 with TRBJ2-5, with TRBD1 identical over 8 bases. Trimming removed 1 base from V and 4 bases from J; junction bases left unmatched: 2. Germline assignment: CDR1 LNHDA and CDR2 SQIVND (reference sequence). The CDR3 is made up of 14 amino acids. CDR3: CASSIGTGRETQYF. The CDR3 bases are TGTGCCAGTAGTATAGGGACAGGGAGAGAGACCCAGTACTTC.

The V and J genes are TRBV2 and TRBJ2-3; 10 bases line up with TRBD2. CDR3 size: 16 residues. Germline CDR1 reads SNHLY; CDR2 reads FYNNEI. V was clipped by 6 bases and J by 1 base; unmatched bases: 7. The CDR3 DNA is TGTGCCAGCAGCGAACAGCGGGGGGGGCGCACAGATACGCAGTATTTT. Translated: CASSEQRGGRTDTQYF. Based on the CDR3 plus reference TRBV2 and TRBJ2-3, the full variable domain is EPEVTQTPSHQVTQMGQEVILRCVPISNHLYFYWYRQILGQKVEFLVSFYNNEISEKSEIFDDQFSVERPDGSNFTLKIRSTKLEDSAMYFCASSEQRGGRTDTQYFGPGTRLTVL.

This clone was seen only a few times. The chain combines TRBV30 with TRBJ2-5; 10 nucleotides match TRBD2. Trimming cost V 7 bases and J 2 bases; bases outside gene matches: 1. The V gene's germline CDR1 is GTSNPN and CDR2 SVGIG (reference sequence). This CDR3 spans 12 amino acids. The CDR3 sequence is CAFSGGQETQYF. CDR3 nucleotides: TGTGCCTTTAGCGGGGGGCAAGAGACCCAGTACTTC.

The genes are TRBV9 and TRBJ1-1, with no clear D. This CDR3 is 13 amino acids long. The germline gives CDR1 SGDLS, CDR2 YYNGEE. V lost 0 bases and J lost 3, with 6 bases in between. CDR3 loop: CASSVVSDTEAFF. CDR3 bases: TGTGCCAGCAGCGTAGTCTCGGACACTGAAGCTTTCTTT.

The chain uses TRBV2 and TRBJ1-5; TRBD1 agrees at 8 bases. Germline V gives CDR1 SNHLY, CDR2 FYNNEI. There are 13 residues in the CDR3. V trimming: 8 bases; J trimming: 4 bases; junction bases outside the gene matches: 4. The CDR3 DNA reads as TGTGCCAGCGGACAGGGAGGGAATCAGCCCCAGCATTTT. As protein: CASGQGGNQPQHF.

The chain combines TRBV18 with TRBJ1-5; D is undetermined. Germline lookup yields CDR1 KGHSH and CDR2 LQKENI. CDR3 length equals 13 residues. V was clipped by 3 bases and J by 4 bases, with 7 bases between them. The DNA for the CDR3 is TGTGCCAGCTCACCGTCCATGAATCAGCCCCAGCATTTT. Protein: CASSPSMNQPQHF.

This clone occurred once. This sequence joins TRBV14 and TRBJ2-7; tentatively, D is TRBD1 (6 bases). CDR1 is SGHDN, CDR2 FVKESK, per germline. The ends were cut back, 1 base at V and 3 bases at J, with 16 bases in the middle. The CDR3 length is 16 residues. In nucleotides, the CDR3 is TGTGCCAGCAGCCAAGCCGACTTTACAGGGCTCTACGAGCAGTACTTC. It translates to CASSQADFTGLYEQYF.

CDR3 sequence: CASSEAAGLAGESLKRETQYF. The CDR3 nucleotides read TGTGCCAGCAGTGAAGCCGCGGGACTAGCGGGGGAATCCCTTAAGCGGGAGACCCAGTACTTC. The chain uses TRBV6-1 and TRBJ2-5; TRBD2 matches 14 bases. From germline, CDR1 is MNHNS and CDR2 SASEGT. The CDR3 contains 21 residues. V lost 0 bases to trimming and J lost 5 bases; unmatched junction nucleotides: 17.

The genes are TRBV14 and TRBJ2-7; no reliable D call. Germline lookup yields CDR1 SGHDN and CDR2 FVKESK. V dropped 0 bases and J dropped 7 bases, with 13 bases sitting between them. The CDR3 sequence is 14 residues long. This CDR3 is CASSQETVGVEQYF. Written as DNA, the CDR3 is TGTGCCAGCAGCCAAGAGACCGTCGGAGTGGAGCAGTACTTC.

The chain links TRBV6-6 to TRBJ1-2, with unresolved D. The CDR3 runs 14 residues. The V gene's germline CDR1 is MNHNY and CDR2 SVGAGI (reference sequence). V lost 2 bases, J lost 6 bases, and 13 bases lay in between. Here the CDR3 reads CASSYDVLGNGYTF. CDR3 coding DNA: TGTGCCAGCAGTTACGACGTCCTAGGAAATGGCTACACCTTC.

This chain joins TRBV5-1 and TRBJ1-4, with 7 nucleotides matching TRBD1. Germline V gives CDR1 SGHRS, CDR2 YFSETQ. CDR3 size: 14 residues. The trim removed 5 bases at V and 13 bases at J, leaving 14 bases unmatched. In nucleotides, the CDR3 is TGCGCCAGCAGTGTAGGACAGGCCCGCGGTGGACTGTTTTTT. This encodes CASSVGQARGGLFF. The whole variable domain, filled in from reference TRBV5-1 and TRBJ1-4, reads KAGVTQTPRYLIKTRGQQVTLSCSPISGHRSVSWYQQTPGQGLQFLFEYFSETQRNKGNFPGRFSGRQFSNSRSEMNVSTLELGDSALYLCASSVGQARGGLFFGSGTQLSVL.

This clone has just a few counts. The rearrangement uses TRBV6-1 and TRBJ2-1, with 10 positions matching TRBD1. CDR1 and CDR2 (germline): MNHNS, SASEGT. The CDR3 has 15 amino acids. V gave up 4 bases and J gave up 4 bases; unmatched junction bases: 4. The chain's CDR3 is CASSGGTGEYNEQFF. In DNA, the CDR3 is TGTGCCAGCAGTGGGGGGACAGGGGAGTACAATGAGCAGTTCTTC.

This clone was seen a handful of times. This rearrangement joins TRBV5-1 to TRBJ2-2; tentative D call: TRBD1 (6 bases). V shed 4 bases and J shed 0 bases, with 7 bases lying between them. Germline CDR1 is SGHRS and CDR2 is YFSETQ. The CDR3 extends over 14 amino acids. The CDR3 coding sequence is TGCGCCAGCAGCACAGGGCCGAACACCGGGGAGCTGTTTTTT. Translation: CASSTGPNTGELFF.

Here the CDR3 DNA reads TGTGCCAGCAGCCCCTCTGGACTAGCGGATACGCAGTATTTT. Translating gives CASSPSGLADTQYF. V usage is TRBV7-2 and J usage is TRBJ2-3, with TRBD2 identical over 9 bases. The CDR3 is 14 residues long. The J segment lost 6 bases and the V segment lost 5 bases, leaving 6 bases of the junction unmatched. Germline CDR1 and CDR2: SGHTA and FQGNSA.

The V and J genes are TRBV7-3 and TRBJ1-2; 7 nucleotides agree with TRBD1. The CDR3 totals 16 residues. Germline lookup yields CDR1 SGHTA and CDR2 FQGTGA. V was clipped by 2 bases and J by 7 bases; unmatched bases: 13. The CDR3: CASSLYGPPGGFGYTF. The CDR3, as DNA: TGTGCCAGCAGCTTATATGGCCCCCCAGGGGGTTTTGGCTACACCTTC. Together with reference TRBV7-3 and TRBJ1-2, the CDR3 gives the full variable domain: GAGVSQTPSNKVTEKGKYVELRCDPISGHTALYWYRQSLGQGPEFLIYFQGTGAADDSGLPNDRFFAVRPEGSVSTLKIQRTERGDSAVYLCASSLYGPPGGFGYTFGSGTRLTVV.

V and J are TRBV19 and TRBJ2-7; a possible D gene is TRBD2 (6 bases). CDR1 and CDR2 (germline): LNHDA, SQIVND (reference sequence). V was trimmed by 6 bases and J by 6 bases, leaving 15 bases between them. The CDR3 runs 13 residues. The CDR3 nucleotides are TGTGCCAGTAGCCCTCGTGCGGGGATCGAGCAGTACTTC. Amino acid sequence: CASSPRAGIEQYF.

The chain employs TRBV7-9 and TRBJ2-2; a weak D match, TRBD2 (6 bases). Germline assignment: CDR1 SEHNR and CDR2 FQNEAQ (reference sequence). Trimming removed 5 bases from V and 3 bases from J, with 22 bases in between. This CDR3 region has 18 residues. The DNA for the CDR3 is TGTGCCAGCAGCCTCAAACGGTTGCTAGGGGACTACACCGGGGAGCTGTTTTTT. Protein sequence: CASSLKRLLGDYTGELFF.

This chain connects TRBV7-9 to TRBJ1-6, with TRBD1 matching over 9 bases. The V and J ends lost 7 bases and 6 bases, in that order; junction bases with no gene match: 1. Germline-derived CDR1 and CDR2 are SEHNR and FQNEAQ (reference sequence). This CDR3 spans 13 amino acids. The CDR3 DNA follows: TGTGCCAGCATGGGACAGGGTAATTCACCCCTCCACTTT. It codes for CASMGQGNSPLHF.

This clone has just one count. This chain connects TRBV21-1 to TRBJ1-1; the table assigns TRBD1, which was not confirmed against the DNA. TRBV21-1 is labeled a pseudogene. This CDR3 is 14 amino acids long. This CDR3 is CASSPRQGRTEAFF. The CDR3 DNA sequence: TGTGCCAGCAGCCCCAGACAGGGTAGAACTGAAGCTTTCTTT.

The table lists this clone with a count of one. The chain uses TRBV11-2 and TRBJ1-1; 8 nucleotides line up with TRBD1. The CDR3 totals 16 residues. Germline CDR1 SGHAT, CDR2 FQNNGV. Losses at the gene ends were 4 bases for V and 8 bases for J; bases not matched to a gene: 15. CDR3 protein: CASSSNDRGLLREAFF. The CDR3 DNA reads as TGTGCCAGCAGCTCGAACGACAGGGGATTACTTCGAGAAGCTTTCTTT.

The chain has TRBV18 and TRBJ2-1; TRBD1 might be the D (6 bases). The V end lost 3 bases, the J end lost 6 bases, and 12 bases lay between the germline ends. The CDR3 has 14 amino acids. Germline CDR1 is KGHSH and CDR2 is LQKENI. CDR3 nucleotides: TGTGCCAGCTCACCGGACACAGGGCTCAATGAGCAGTTCTTC. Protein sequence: CASSPDTGLNEQFF.

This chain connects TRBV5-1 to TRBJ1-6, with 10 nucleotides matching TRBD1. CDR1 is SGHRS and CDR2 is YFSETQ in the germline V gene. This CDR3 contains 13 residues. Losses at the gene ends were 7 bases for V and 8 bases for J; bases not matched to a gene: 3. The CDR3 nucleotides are TGCGCCAGCTCCGGGACAGGGGATTCACCCCTCCACTTT. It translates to CASSGTGDSPLHF.

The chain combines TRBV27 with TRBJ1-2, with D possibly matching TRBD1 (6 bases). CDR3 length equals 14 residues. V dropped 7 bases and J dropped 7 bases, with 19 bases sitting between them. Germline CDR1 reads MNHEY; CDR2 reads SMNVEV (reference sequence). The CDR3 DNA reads TGTGCCAGCACCCCGGCACACAGGGTGTCTGGCTACACCTTC. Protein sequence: CASTPAHRVSGYTF.

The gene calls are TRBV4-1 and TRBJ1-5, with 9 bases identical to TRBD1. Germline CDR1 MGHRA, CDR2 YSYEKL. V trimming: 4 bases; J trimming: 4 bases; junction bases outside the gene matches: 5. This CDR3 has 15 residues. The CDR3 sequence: CASSPTTGGNQPQHF. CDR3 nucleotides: TGCGCCAGCAGCCCCACGACAGGGGGGAATCAGCCCCAGCATTTT.

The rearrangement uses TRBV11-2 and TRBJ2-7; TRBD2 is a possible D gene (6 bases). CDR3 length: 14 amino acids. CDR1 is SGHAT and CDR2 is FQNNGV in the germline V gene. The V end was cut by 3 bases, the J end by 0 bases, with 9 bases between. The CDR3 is CASSFHGSSYEQYV. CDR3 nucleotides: TGTGCCAGCAGCTTTCACGGGAGCTCCTACGAGCAGTACGTC.